The clone carrying this T cell receptor (beta chain) was found a few times. Its antigen is unknown. Germline CDR1 is SGHKS and CDR2 is YYEKEE (reference sequence). The CDR3 has 14 residues. Deletions cut 2 bases from V and 3 bases from J, with 9 bases between. This sample is drawn from a study of CD8 T cells in ankylosing spondylitis. Regarding the study as a whole: Ankylosing spondylitis blood appeared to carry a characteristic TCR beta motif of roughly eight highly homologous variants. Disease-linked clones reportedly showed significant enrichment in matched ankylosing spondylitis synovial fluid.

TCRdb itself ran the 5' RACE reads through MiXCR, one entry per CDR3 protein. The sample records roughly 440,000 distinct CDR3 sequences, over 15% being singletons. The material sequenced was blood, either unsorted or a sorted T cell fraction (not recorded which). The receptor was derived from a male donor with ankylosing spondylitis. The V and J genes are TRBV5-5 and TRBJ1-5, with D perhaps matching TRBD1 (6 bases). DNA for the CDR3: TGTGCCAGCAGCTTCCGGGACAACAATCAGCCCCAGCATTTT. This encodes CASSFRDNNQPQHF.